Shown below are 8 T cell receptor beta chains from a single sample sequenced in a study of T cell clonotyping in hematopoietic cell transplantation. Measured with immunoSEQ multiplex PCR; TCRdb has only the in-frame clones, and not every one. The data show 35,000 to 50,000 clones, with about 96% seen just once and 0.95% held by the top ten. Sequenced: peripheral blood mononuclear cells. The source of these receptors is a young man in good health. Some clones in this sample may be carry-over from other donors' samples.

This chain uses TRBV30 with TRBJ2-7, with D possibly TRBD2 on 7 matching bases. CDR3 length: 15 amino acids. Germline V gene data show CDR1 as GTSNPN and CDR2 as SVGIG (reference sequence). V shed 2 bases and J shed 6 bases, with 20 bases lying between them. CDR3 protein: CAWSRGGLIPSEQYF. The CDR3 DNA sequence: TGTGCCTGGAGTAGGGGGGGGCTGATCCCCTCCGAGCAGTACTTC.

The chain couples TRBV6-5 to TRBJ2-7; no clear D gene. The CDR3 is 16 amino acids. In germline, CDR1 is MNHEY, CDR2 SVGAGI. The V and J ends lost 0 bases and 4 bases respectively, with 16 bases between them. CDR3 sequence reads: CASSYSWGSKVYEQYF. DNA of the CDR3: TGTGCCAGCAGTTACTCGTGGGGTTCAAAAGTATACGAGCAGTACTTC.

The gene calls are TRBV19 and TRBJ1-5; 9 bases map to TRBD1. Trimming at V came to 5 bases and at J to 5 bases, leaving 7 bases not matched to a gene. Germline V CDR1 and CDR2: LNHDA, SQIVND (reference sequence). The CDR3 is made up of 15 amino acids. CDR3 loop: CASSPGTGTYQPQHF. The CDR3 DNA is TGTGCCAGTAGTCCCGGGACAGGGACCTATCAGCCCCAGCATTTT.

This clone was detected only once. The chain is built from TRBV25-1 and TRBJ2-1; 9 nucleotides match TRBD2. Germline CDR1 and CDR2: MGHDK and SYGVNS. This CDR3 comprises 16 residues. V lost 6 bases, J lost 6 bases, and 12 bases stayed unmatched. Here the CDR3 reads CASRETGTSQGNEQFF. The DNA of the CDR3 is TGTGCCAGCAGGGAAACCGGGACTAGCCAGGGCAATGAGCAGTTCTTC. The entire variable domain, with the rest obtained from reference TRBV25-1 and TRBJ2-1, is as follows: EADIYQTPRYLVIGTGKKITLECSQTMGHDKMYWYQQDPGMELHLIHYSYGVNSTEKGDLSSESTVSRIRTEHFPLTLESARPSHTSQYLCASRETGTSQGNEQFFGPGTRLTVL.

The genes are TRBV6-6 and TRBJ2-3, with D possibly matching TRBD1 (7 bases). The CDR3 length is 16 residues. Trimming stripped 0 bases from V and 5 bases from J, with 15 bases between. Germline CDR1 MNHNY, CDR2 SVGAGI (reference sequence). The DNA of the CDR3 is TGTGCCAGCAGTTACTCGCGGGACAGACGGAGAGATACGCAGTATTTT. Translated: CASSYSRDRRRDTQYF.

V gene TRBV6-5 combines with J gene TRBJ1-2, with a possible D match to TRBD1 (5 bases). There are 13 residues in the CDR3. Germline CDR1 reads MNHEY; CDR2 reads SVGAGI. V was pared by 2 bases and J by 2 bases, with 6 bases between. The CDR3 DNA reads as TGTGCCAGCAGTTACCGACAGAACTATGGCTACACCTTC. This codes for CASSYRQNYGYTF.

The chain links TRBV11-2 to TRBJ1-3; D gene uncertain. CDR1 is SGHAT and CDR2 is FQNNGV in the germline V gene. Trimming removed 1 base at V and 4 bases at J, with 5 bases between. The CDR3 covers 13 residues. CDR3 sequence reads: CASSLVTGNTIYF. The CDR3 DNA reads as TGTGCCAGCAGCTTAGTAACGGGAAACACCATATATTTT.

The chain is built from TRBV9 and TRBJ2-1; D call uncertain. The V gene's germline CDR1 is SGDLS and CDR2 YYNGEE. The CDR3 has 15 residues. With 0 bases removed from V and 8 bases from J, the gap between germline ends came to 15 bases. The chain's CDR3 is CASSVALASLYEQFF. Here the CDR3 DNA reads TGTGCCAGCAGCGTAGCTCTTGCTAGTTTGTATGAGCAGTTCTTC.